What follows describes a single T cell receptor (beta chain). The clone's antigen remains unknown. The input lacks base qualities; no much larger clone sits a single base away. The data derive from a study of blood T cell repertoires in COVID-19 (dated by TCRdb to 2018 to 2020). Describing the broader study: The collaborator samples originated in the United States, Italy and Spain and spanned the acute and convalescent phases of COVID-19. The material from the prospective study consisted of cDNA or gDNA derived from T cells, B-cell-depleted T cells, or PBMCs. Deeply sampled blood TCRbeta repertoires from subjects exposed to, actively infected with, or recovered from COVID-19 were included in the dataset. The repertoires were made available in a free public database intended to serve as a resource for research on the immune response to SARS-CoV-2. Samples came from the ongoing ImmuneRACE study (first 160 participants) plus 1,254 subjects from 6 global collaborators. Nearly every sample came with metadata listing a de-identified subject ID, COVID-19 status, age in years and sex. HLA class I and class II types, where available, came from metadata supplied by the sample provider rather than from assay-based typing. Study-level results and caveats: Clinical and demographic metadata were provided uncurated, with the amount varying by source and participant.

The collaborating institutions used their own protocols to collect whole blood in K2EDTA tubes. Collaborator samples were shipped for TCRbeta analysis as frozen whole blood, isolated PBMCs, or DNA extracted from either sample type. The germline V gene (reference sequence) yields LNHDA for CDR1 and SQIVND for CDR2. The CDR3 spans 15 residues, from the cysteine through the phenylalanine. Only the CDR3 portion is preserved as DNA: 45 bases, with reading frame beginning at the first base. Trimming removed 4 bases from V and 1 base from J; the gene matches leave 2 bases unexplained. TCRbeta CDR3 regions were amplified from genomic DNA using the immunoSEQ Assay, a bias-controlled multiplex PCR. The original pipeline was this. Within the assay, amplification of reference gene primers was used to estimate how many nucleated cells each sample contained. Sequence reads were collapsed and filtered to measure the absolute abundance of every unique TCRbeta CDR3 rearrangement. Productive Simpson clonality was computed per sample as the square root of Simpson's diversity index over productive rearrangements. The immuneACCESS repertoire file appears here via TCRdb, limited to in-frame rearrangements. These files lack a portion of the clones; in checked studies, under half of the deficit traces to unresolved V genes, and the cause of the others is not known. Clonal size and the V and J genes are those of that table, whereas D and trimming came from the DNA. Present in this sample are about 110,000 clones, 80% to 90% of which were seen just once. Of the sample, around 8% falls within the top ten clones.

The material sequenced was peripheral blood. Recombination linked TRBV19 to TRBJ1-1, and TRBD1 aligns with 11 junction nucleotides. The clonotype comes from a woman aged 80 or older with active or convalescent COVID-19. The CDR3: CASSTGQGANTEAFF. DNA sequence: TGTGCCAGTAGTACTGGACAGGGGGCGAACACTGAAGCTTTCTTT.